A single sample gave rise to the 22 T cell receptor beta chains below, sequenced in a study of T cells in Graves' hyperthyroidism and ophthalmopathy. Regions amplified from RNA transcripts were the TCR beta CDR3 regions. In the first-round RT-PCR of the TCR CDR3, the HTBI primer set was used. TCRdb recomputed calls from the multiplex PCR reads with MiXCR, one row per CDR3 protein. The sample shows a few hundred thousand distinct CDR3 sequences, 15% to 17% of them seen only once. The specimen sequenced was blood. These receptors were collected from a woman aged 25 to 39 with Graves' hyperthyroidism.

Many counts were recorded for this clonotype. The gene calls are TRBV7-9 and TRBJ2-3, with D maybe TRBD2 (6 bases). This CDR3 comprises 19 residues. The germline CDR1 and CDR2 sequences are SEHNR and FQNEAQ (reference sequence). V was cut by 2 bases and J by 7 bases, with 28 bases left in between. Written as DNA, the CDR3 is TGTGCCAGCAGCTTAATGGGACCCACCCGCGGGACCTCTGCCCATACGCAGTATTTT. Its translation: CASSLMGPTRGTSAHTQYF. Looking up the rest from reference TRBV7-9 and TRBJ2-3 gives the full variable domain: DTGVSQNPRHKITKRGQNVTFRCDPISEHNRLYWYRQTLGQGPEFLTYFQNEAQLEKSRLLSDRFSAERPKGSFSTLEIQRTEQGDSAMYLCASSLMGPTRGTSAHTQYFGPGTRLTVL.

The chain has TRBV4-1 and TRBJ2-7; no clear D. The CDR3 sequence is 13 residues long. Trimming cost V 1 base and J 2 bases, with 6 bases left between them. The V gene's germline CDR1 is MGHRA and CDR2 YSYEKL. CDR3 sequence: CASSQVAAYEQYF. The CDR3 nucleotides are TGCGCCAGCAGCCAAGTGGCGGCCTACGAGCAGTACTTC.

This sequence joins TRBV27 and TRBJ1-5; 10 nucleotides agree with TRBD1. The CDR3 consists of 16 residues. CDR1 is MNHEY and CDR2 is SMNVEV in the germline V gene (reference sequence). Trimming took 5 bases from V and 0 from J; bases not matched to a gene: 4. The CDR3 here is CASSMTGGVSNQPQHF. The CDR3 DNA sequence: TGTGCCAGCAGTATGACAGGGGGCGTTAGCAATCAGCCCCAGCATTTT.

The CDR3 sequence: CASSKREGNNSPLHF. In DNA form, the CDR3 reads TGTGCCAGCAGTAAACGGGAAGGGAATAATTCACCCCTCCACTTT. The rearrangement links TRBV7-9 to TRBJ1-6; D is uncertain. The V end was cut by 6 bases, the J end by 5 bases, with 14 bases between. The CDR3 is made up of 15 amino acids. CDR1 SEHNR and CDR2 FQNEAQ come from the germline V gene (reference sequence).

This clonotype was picked up many times. The chain employs TRBV28 and TRBJ2-1; 8 bases map to TRBD2. Losses at the gene ends were 5 bases for V and 9 bases for J; bases not matched to a gene: 12. CDR3 length: 15 amino acids. Germline V gives CDR1 MDHEN, CDR2 SYDVKM. The CDR3 DNA reads as TGTGCCAGCAGTCCCGGACTAGCCCGAACGGGTGAGCAGTTCTTC. It specifies CASSPGLARTGEQFF.

Many counts were recorded for this clonotype. V usage is TRBV5-1 and J usage is TRBJ1-1; 12 nucleotides align to TRBD1. This CDR3 contains 15 residues. The V and J ends lost 4 bases and 8 bases, in that order; junction bases with no gene match: 9. Germline assignment: CDR1 SGHRS and CDR2 YFSETQ. The CDR3 DNA is TGCGCCAGCAGCAGGGGACAGGGGGCGCTCCCCGAAGCTTTCTTT. This encodes CASSRGQGALPEAFF.

This sequence joins TRBV2 and TRBJ2-2; 11 bases agree with TRBD2. J gave up 4 bases and V 5 bases, and 6 bases lay outside the gene matches. The germline CDR1 and CDR2 sequences are SNHLY and FYNNEI. The CDR3 runs to 16 residues. The CDR3 nucleotides are TGTGCCAGCAGTCTACGCGGGACTAGCGGCACCGGGGAGCTGTTTTTT. Translation gives CASSLRGTSGTGELFF.

This chain uses TRBV30 with TRBJ2-5; 12 positions agree with TRBD2. Germline-derived CDR1 and CDR2 are GTSNPN and SVGIG (reference sequence). Losses at the gene ends were 1 base for V and 4 bases for J; bases not matched to a gene: 13. CDR3 length: 18 amino acids. The CDR3 DNA reads TGTGCCTGGAGTGGGCCGGCGGGCGCTAGCGGGAGGGGAGAGACCCAGTACTTC. Amino acid sequence: CAWSGPAGASGRGETQYF. The full variable domain, completed using reference TRBV30 and TRBJ2-5, is SQTIHQWPATLVQPVGSPLSLECTVEGTSNPNLYWYRQAAGRGLQLLFYSVGIGQISSEVPQNLSASRPQDRQFILSSKKLLLSDSGFYLCAWSGPAGASGRGETQYFGPGTRLLVL.

In this sample, this clonotype turned up once. A clone one base away is much larger, so this may be a read error. The gene calls are TRBV27 and TRBJ2-1; the D is unclear. The CDR3 loop spans 11 amino acids. Germline V gene data show CDR1 as MNHEY and CDR2 as SMNVEV (reference sequence). The CDR3 sequence: CASERGNGQFF. In DNA form, the CDR3 reads TGTGCCAGCGAGCGAGGAAATGGGCAGTTCTTC.

This clonotype has a handful of counts. The rearrangement joins TRBV20-1 to TRBJ2-7; 7 bases fit TRBD2. CDR1 is DFQATT and CDR2 is SNEGSKA in the germline V gene (reference sequence). The CDR3 length is 15 residues. The ends lost 0 bases at V and 1 base at J; junction bases unmatched: 6. CDR3 residues: CSARDIAGLSYEQYF. CDR3 DNA: TGCAGTGCTAGAGATATAGCGGGCTTATCCTACGAGCAGTACTTC.

V gene TRBV20-1 combines with J gene TRBJ1-2; no definite D call. With 2 bases removed from V and 8 bases from J, the gap between germline ends came to 18 bases. Germline V gene data show CDR1 as DFQATT and CDR2 as SNEGSKA (reference sequence). The CDR3 loop spans 14 amino acids. The CDR3: CSARRTLEMFGYTF. The CDR3 nucleotides read TGCAGTGCTAGAAGGACCCTAGAGATGTTCGGCTACACCTTC.

This clonotype was detected ten times or more. The V call is TRBV29-1, the J call TRBJ2-3, with 8 bases identical to TRBD1. The junction had 10 bases not matched to a gene; V was cut back by 6 bases and J by 2 bases. Germline CDR1 SQVTM, CDR2 ANQGSEA. The CDR3 is made up of 15 amino acids. The CDR3: CSVTDRGRITDTQYF. Here the CDR3 DNA reads TGCAGCGTCACCGACAGGGGACGAATCACAGATACGCAGTATTTT.

In its sample, this clonotype was seen many times. The rearrangement joins TRBV2 to TRBJ1-2; tentatively, D is TRBD1 (5 bases). V shed 4 bases and J shed 6 bases, with 9 bases lying between them. CDR1 is SNHLY, CDR2 FYNNEI, per germline. The CDR3 contains 12 residues. CDR3 region: CASSGGADGYTF. Here the CDR3 DNA reads TGTGCCAGCAGTGGGGGCGCGGATGGCTACACCTTC.

Many counts were recorded for this clonotype. The chain carries TRBV30 and TRBJ2-6; D uncertain. Trimming left V 4 bases short and J 2 bases short, with 12 bases between. The germline gives CDR1 GTSNPN, CDR2 SVGIG (reference sequence). The CDR3 loop spans 15 amino acids. In DNA, the CDR3 is TGTGCCTGGACCTCGGGCATCCCTGGGGCCAACGTCCTGACTTTC. Residues: CAWTSGIPGANVLTF.

This clonotype was detected a few times. The V and J genes are TRBV10-1 and TRBJ2-2; D perhaps matches TRBD1 (6 bases). This CDR3 region has 14 residues. In germline, CDR1 is WNHNN, CDR2 SYGVQD (reference sequence). The V end was cut by 7 bases, the J end by 3 bases, with 12 bases between. CDR3: CASKQGLDTGELFF. As DNA, the CDR3 is TGCGCCAGCAAGCAGGGGCTCGACACCGGGGAGCTGTTTTTT.

In its sample, this clonotype was seen many times. V gene TRBV6-6 combines with J gene TRBJ2-1; TRBD1 aligns across 7 bases. Germline V gene data show CDR1 as MNHNY and CDR2 as SVGAGI (reference sequence). This CDR3 region has 16 residues. Trimming cost V 1 base and J 7 bases; bases outside gene matches: 10. CDR3 nucleotide sequence: TGTGCCAGCAGTTACTACTGGGGACAGCTCCCGAATGAGCAGTTCTTC. Amino acid sequence: CASSYYWGQLPNEQFF.

The sample holds many counts of this clonotype. The V gene is TRBV2, the J gene TRBJ1-5; tentative D call: TRBD1 (6 bases). The CDR3 extends over 15 amino acids. The ends were cut back, 3 bases at V and 5 bases at J, with 14 bases in the middle. The germline V gene encodes CDR1 SNHLY and CDR2 FYNNEI. This CDR3 reads CASSERAGAYQPQHF. The CDR3 nucleotides are TGTGCCAGCAGTGAGAGGGCAGGGGCATATCAGCCCCAGCATTTT.

In this sample, this clonotype turned up many times. The V and J genes are TRBV28 and TRBJ2-1, with D perhaps matching TRBD2 (6 bases). Germline values: CDR1 MDHEN, CDR2 SYDVKM. The V end lost 5 bases, the J end lost 3 bases, and 11 bases lay between the germline ends. The CDR3 totals 14 residues. This chain's CDR3 is CASSGEVRYNEQFF. The CDR3 DNA follows: TGTGCCAGCAGTGGGGAGGTTCGCTACAATGAGCAGTTCTTC.

This clonotype was seen a few times. The chain carries TRBV18 and TRBJ2-2, with D unclear. There are 15 residues in the CDR3. With 3 bases removed from V and 4 bases from J, the gap between germline ends came to 12 bases. The germline V gene encodes CDR1 KGHSH and CDR2 LQKENI. The CDR3 loop is CASSPEYRGTGELFF. The CDR3 nucleotides are TGTGCCAGCTCACCCGAGTATCGTGGCACCGGGGAGCTGTTTTTT.

This clonotype was detected many times. The chain uses TRBV2 and TRBJ2-7; 7 positions agree with TRBD2. Germline CDR1 reads SNHLY; CDR2 reads FYNNEI. The V and J ends lost 0 bases and 0 bases, in that order; junction bases with no gene match: 2. The CDR3 is 15 amino acids. The DNA of the CDR3 is TGTGCCAGCAGTGAAGCGCAGCGGGGCTCCTACGAGCAGTACTTC. This encodes CASSEAQRGSYEQYF.

The rearrangement uses TRBV14 and TRBJ2-1, with 16 bases fitting TRBD2. The CDR3 is made up of 20 amino acids. Germline lookup yields CDR1 SGHDN and CDR2 FVKESK. V gave up 1 base and J gave up 1 base; unmatched junction bases: 7. CDR3 in DNA: TGTGCCAGCAGCCAAGCGCCGGGACTAGCGGGAGGGAGGTCCTACAATGAGCAGTTCTTC. This sequence encodes CASSQAPGLAGGRSYNEQFF.

Only one count was recorded for this clonotype. The rearrangement links TRBV4-1 to TRBJ2-1; D is uncertain. The CDR3 covers 13 residues. Trimming cost V 1 base and J 6 bases, with 7 bases left between them. The germline gives CDR1 MGHRA, CDR2 YSYEKL. The CDR3 reads CASSQALVNEQFF. The CDR3 coding sequence is TGCGCCAGCAGCCAAGCTTTGGTCAATGAGCAGTTCTTC.